The 25 T cell receptor beta chains below come from one sample, sequenced in a study of regulatory T cells in long-lasting Graves disease. Time point here: newly diagnosed GD, antithyroid drugs for less than 3 months. Researchers made the TCR library from RNA that was extracted from PBMCs. Arm-PCR of CDR3 regions and iRepertoire HTBI primers were used to build TCR beta libraries. TCRdb reanalysed the multiplex PCR reads using MiXCR and keeps one entry per CDR3 protein. The sample yields about 530,000 distinct CDR3 sequences, about 16% seen once. These data were also filed under a second study, of T cells in Graves' hyperthyroidism and ophthalmopathy.

Sequenced here: peripheral blood mononuclear cells (PBMCs), sampled at new diagnosis, from a patient treated with antithyroid drugs. These TCRs come from a woman aged 35-65 years with Graves disease.

The sample holds a few counts of this clonotype. The gene calls are TRBV28 and TRBJ1-5; no clear D gene. Trimming pared 7 bases from V and 2 bases from J, leaving 12 bases between. Germline V gene lookup returns CDR1 MDHEN and CDR2 SYDVKM. The CDR3 is made up of 14 amino acids. The CDR3 loop reads CASTYYGGNQPQHF. Written as DNA, the CDR3 is TGTGCCAGCACCTACTATGGTGGCAATCAGCCCCAGCATTTT. Together with reference TRBV28 and TRBJ1-5, the CDR3 gives the full variable domain: DVKVTQSSRYLVKRTGEKVFLECVQDMDHENMFWYRQDPGLGLRLIYFSYDVKMKEKGDIPEGYSVSREKKERFSLILESASTNQTSMYLCASTYYGGNQPQHFGDGTRLSIL.

This clonotype was observed a handful of times. One end of the junction does not line up with germline, which may come from a read error. The chain combines TRBV13 with TRBJ1-1; perhaps TRBD1 as D (5 bases). CDR3 length equals 14 residues. Germline CDR1 PRHDT, CDR2 FYEKMQ (reference sequence). The CDR3 here is CASSLGHQNTETFF. CDR3 DNA sequence: TGTGCCAGCAGCCTAGGACACCAGAACACTGAAACTTTCTTT.

V usage is TRBV7-9 and J usage is TRBJ2-3, with 10 bases fitting TRBD1. This CDR3 is 15 amino acids long. With V trimmed by 5 bases and J by 3 bases, 5 bases remained unmatched. CDR1 SEHNR and CDR2 FQNEAQ come from the germline V gene (reference sequence). CDR3 coding DNA: TGTGCCAGCAGCCACGGACAGGGGGAGACAGATACGCAGTATTTT. It translates to CASSHGQGETDTQYF.

The sample holds many counts of this clonotype. This rearrangement joins TRBV11-2 to TRBJ2-2; TRBD1 matches at 7 bases. CDR1 and CDR2 from the germline V gene are SGHAT and FQNNGV. After removal of 5 bases from V and 6 bases from J, the junction contained 6 bases not matched to a gene. The CDR3 sequence is 14 residues long. The CDR3 here is CASSAPGQPGELFF. DNA for the CDR3: TGTGCCAGCAGCGCACCGGGACAGCCCGGGGAGCTGTTTTTT.

The chain couples TRBV6-1 to TRBJ1-3, with D possibly TRBD1 on 6 matching bases. The germline V gene encodes CDR1 MNHNS and CDR2 SASEGT. Trimming took 7 bases from V and 4 from J, leaving 20 bases between them. The CDR3 is 16 residues long. CDR3 sequence reads: CASTALGPGAGNTIYF. CDR3 nucleotide sequence: TGTGCCAGCACTGCTCTAGGCCCGGGGGCCGGAAACACCATATATTTT.

This clonotype has a count of ten or more. Here the CDR3 reads CASGEGRKTYNEQFF. The CDR3 DNA sequence: TGTGCCAGCGGGGAGGGCAGGAAGACCTACAATGAGCAGTTCTTC. This sequence joins TRBV13 and TRBJ2-1; 7 bases agree with TRBD2. CDR3 length equals 15 residues. Germline CDR1 and CDR2: PRHDT and FYEKMQ (reference sequence). V was clipped by 8 bases and J by 2 bases; unmatched bases: 9.

This clonotype was detected many times. The J gene is TRBJ1-3, the V gene TRBV3-1; D gene unclear. V shed 4 bases and J shed 9 bases, with 7 bases lying between them. CDR1 LGHDT and CDR2 YNNKEL come from the germline V gene (reference sequence). This CDR3 region has 11 residues. Written as DNA, the CDR3 is TGTGCCAGCAGCCTCGTAGGCACCATATATTTT. The encoded protein is CASSLVGTIYF.

This clonotype has more than one count but fewer than ten. The rearrangement uses TRBV29-1 and TRBJ2-7, with 13 nucleotides matching TRBD2. Germline trimming cut 6 bases from V and 1 base from J; bases unmatched to any gene: 6. There are 15 residues in the CDR3. The germline gives CDR1 SQVTM, CDR2 ANQGSEA. CDR3: CSVSTSGGPSYEQYF. For the CDR3, the DNA is TGCAGCGTCTCGACTAGCGGGGGGCCATCCTACGAGCAGTACTTC.

In its sample, this clonotype was seen a few times. The chain has TRBV11-2 and TRBJ2-7; 7 nucleotides align to TRBD1. The germline gives CDR1 SGHAT, CDR2 FQNNGV. This CDR3 is built from 15 residues. The V gene end was trimmed by 4 bases and the J gene end by 4 bases; junction bases not matched to a gene: 10. The CDR3 region is CASSSPGQSPYEQYF. In DNA form, the CDR3 reads TGTGCCAGCAGCTCCCCGGGACAGAGCCCATACGAGCAGTACTTC.

This clonotype has a count of ten or more. The V call is TRBV28, the J call TRBJ2-7; 14 bases align to TRBD2. V was pared by 3 bases and J by 2 bases, with 6 bases of the junction left unmatched. Germline V lookup: CDR1 MDHEN, CDR2 SYDVKM. This CDR3 is 17 amino acids long. In DNA, the CDR3 is TGTGCCAGCAGTTTGCGGACTAGCGGGGGGCCGCCCTACGAGCAGTACTTC. It is translated as CASSLRTSGGPPYEQYF.

Turning to this clonotype: One base away lies a much larger clone, so this may be a sequencing read error. The V gene is TRBV2, the J gene TRBJ2-1; D may be TRBD1 or TRBD2 (5 bases each). V lost 7 bases to trimming and J lost 10 bases, with 23 bases between them. This CDR3 region has 15 residues. Germline V lookup: CDR1 SNHLY, CDR2 FYNNEI. For the CDR3, the DNA is TGTGCCAGCAAGGTAGAAGGGACCCCGACCTACGAGCAGTTCTTC. This translates into CASKVEGTPTYEQFF.

This clonotype showed up many times. The chain uses TRBV5-4 and TRBJ2-7; 7 bases are shared with TRBD1. Looked up from germline, CDR1 is SGHNT and CDR2 is YYREEE (reference sequence). V was pared by 5 bases and J by 4 bases, with 6 bases of the junction left unmatched. The CDR3 runs to 13 residues. This chain's CDR3 is CASRPKQGYEQYF. CDR3 in DNA: TGTGCCAGCAGACCTAAACAGGGGTACGAGCAGTACTTC.

This clonotype was picked up a small number of times. This sequence joins TRBV9 and TRBJ1-1; TRBD1 aligns across 9 bases. The junction had 12 bases not matched to a gene; V was cut back by 4 bases and J by 5 bases. Germline V gene data show CDR1 as SGDLS and CDR2 as YYNGEE. The CDR3 spans 16 residues. CDR3 loop: CASSPGTGWRTTEAFF. CDR3 in DNA: TGTGCCAGCAGCCCAGGGACAGGGTGGAGAACAACTGAAGCTTTCTTT. The complete variable domain, with remaining parts taken from reference TRBV9 and TRBJ1-1, reads DSGVTQTPKHLITATGQRVTLRCSPRSGDLSVYWYQQSLDQGLQFLIQYYNGEERAKGNILERFSAQQFPDLHSELNLSSLELGDSALYFCASSPGTGWRTTEAFFGQGTRLTVV.

This clonotype was counted many times. The rearrangement joins TRBV12-3 or TRBV12-4 to TRBJ1-1; 8 bases map to TRBD1. This CDR3 is built from 15 residues. V shed 3 bases and J 0 bases; nucleotides not matched to a gene: 3. The CDR3 region is CASSFQGAVNTEAFF. For the CDR3, the DNA is TGTGCCAGCAGTTTTCAGGGGGCTGTGAACACTGAAGCTTTCTTT.

This clonotype was seen a few times. The chain carries TRBV19 and TRBJ2-3; 9 bases map to TRBD2. Germline CDR1 reads LNHDA; CDR2 reads SQIVND (reference sequence). Unmatched junction bases numbered 4, after V lost 7 bases and J lost 2 bases. The CDR3 runs 14 residues. CDR3 in amino acids: CASIAGGTTDTQYF. The DNA for the CDR3 is TGTGCCAGTATCGCGGGGGGGACCACAGATACGCAGTATTTT.

In its sample, this clonotype was seen a few times. The chain is built from TRBV20-1 and TRBJ1-5; perhaps TRBD1 as D (5 bases). Trimming took 0 bases from V and 2 from J, leaving 11 bases between them. This CDR3 contains 15 residues. The V gene's germline CDR1 is DFQATT and CDR2 SNEGSKA (reference sequence). The CDR3 bases are TGCAGTGCTAGAGATAGGAGAGGGGGCAATCAGCCCCAGCATTTT. It encodes CSARDRRGGNQPQHF.

In this sample, this clonotype turned up once. The chain couples TRBV5-4 to TRBJ2-2; TRBD1 matches at 7 bases. Germline V gene lookup returns CDR1 SGHNT and CDR2 YYREEE (reference sequence). CDR3 length equals 15 residues. The trim removed 4 bases at V and 5 bases at J, leaving 8 bases unmatched. In nucleotides, the CDR3 is TGTGCCAGCAGCCGGAAATTCAGGGGGACCGGGGAGCTGTTTTTT. It is translated as CASSRKFRGTGELFF.

This clonotype occurred many times. This rearrangement joins TRBV2 to TRBJ1-1; possible D gene TRBD1, 6 bases. The CDR3 runs 15 residues. V lost 8 bases and J lost 6, with 22 bases in between. In germline, CDR1 is SNHLY, CDR2 FYNNEI. Here the CDR3 reads CASSGQTNVRAEAFF. The CDR3, as DNA: TGTGCCAGCTCAGGACAGACGAATGTACGCGCTGAAGCTTTCTTT.

This clonotype was recorded at least ten times. The chain uses TRBV3-1 and TRBJ2-1, with TRBD2 identical over 9 bases. Germline CDR1 is LGHDT and CDR2 is YNNKEL (reference sequence). Trimming took 1 base from V and 8 from J; bases not matched to a gene: 6. This CDR3 spans 15 amino acids. DNA for the CDR3: TGTGCCAGCAGCCAAGGACGCGGGGGGGCCTATGAGCAGTTCTTC. Protein sequence: CASSQGRGGAYEQFF.

Many counts were recorded for this clonotype. This chain joins TRBV20-1 and TRBJ1-2, with TRBD1 matching 7 bases. This CDR3 has 14 residues. J was trimmed by 2 bases and V by 2 bases; bases with no gene match: 5. Germline values: CDR1 DFQATT, CDR2 SNEGSKA (reference sequence). CDR3 region: CSARTGRGNYGYTF. The CDR3 DNA sequence: TGCAGTGCTAGAACGGGCAGGGGGAACTATGGCTACACCTTC.

The chain uses TRBV19 and TRBJ1-5; a possible D gene is TRBD1 (6 bases). This CDR3 spans 14 amino acids. Germline lookup yields CDR1 LNHDA and CDR2 SQIVND (reference sequence). The germline V and J ends were trimmed by 7 bases and 2 bases, with 12 bases remaining between them. CDR3 loop: CASKNRVGNQPQHF. The CDR3 coding sequence is TGTGCCAGTAAAAACAGGGTCGGCAATCAGCCCCAGCATTTT.

In this sample, this clonotype turned up a few times. The chain joins TRBV20-1 to TRBJ1-6; D remains unclear. CDR3 length: 14 residues. The ends were cut back, 0 bases at V and 7 bases at J, with 10 bases in the middle. The germline CDR1 and CDR2 sequences are DFQATT and SNEGSKA (reference sequence). The CDR3 here is CSARDYRTNSPLHF. In DNA form, the CDR3 reads TGCAGTGCTAGAGATTACAGAACCAATTCACCCCTCCACTTT.

This clonotype was recorded many times. The rearrangement links TRBV5-6 to TRBJ1-1; D gene unclear. Germline CDR1 SGHDT, CDR2 YYEEEE. The CDR3 contains 13 residues. Trimming shortened V by 4 bases and J by 4 bases, and 11 bases separated the two germline ends. In DNA form, the CDR3 reads TGTGCCAGCAGCCCGACACGGTTCACTGAAGCTTTCTTT. It codes for CASSPTRFTEAFF.

This clonotype was counted at least ten times. This rearrangement joins TRBV15 to TRBJ2-5, with D maybe TRBD1 (6 bases). V was clipped by 0 bases and J by 4 bases, with 9 bases between them. Germline V gene lookup returns CDR1 LNHNV and CDR2 YYDKDF (reference sequence). The CDR3 is 14 residues long. The CDR3 DNA is TGTGCCACCAGCAGAGAGGGGGCGGGAGAGACCCAGTACTTC. Protein product: CATSREGAGETQYF. Based on the CDR3 plus reference TRBV15 and TRBJ2-5, the full variable domain is DAMVIQNPRYQVTQFGKPVTLSCSQTLNHNVMYWYQQKSSQAPKLLFHYYDKDFNNEADTPDNFQSRRPNTSFCFLDIRSPGLGDTAMYLCATSREGAGETQYFGPGTRLLVL.

This clonotype showed up many times. The V and J genes are TRBV28 and TRBJ1-1, with 7 bases lining up with TRBD1. Looked up from germline, CDR1 is MDHEN and CDR2 is SYDVKM. J gave up 2 bases and V 3 bases, and 9 bases lay outside the gene matches. The CDR3 is 16 residues long. CDR3 region: CASSLTGTVSNTEAFF. The CDR3 nucleotides are TGTGCCAGCAGTTTGACCGGGACAGTCTCAAACACTGAAGCTTTCTTT. The variable domain in full, completed from reference TRBV28 and TRBJ1-1, reads DVKVTQSSRYLVKRTGEKVFLECVQDMDHENMFWYRQDPGLGLRLIYFSYDVKMKEKGDIPEGYSVSREKKERFSLILESASTNQTSMYLCASSLTGTVSNTEAFFGQGTRLTVV.